This T cell receptor beta chain came from a study of T cells after yellow fever vaccination. Study background: Preparation of fractions with low cell numbers was performed using SMART-Seq v4 Ultra Low Input. Notes on the study in general: A small proportion of clonotypes was detected in both the CD4 and CD8 compartments.

Production of TCR cDNA was by 5'RACE template switching, which also added a universal primer site and UMIs. TCRdb re-called the 5' RACE reads through MiXCR, storing one row per CDR3 protein. This sample carries some 350,000 distinct CDR3 sequences, under 7.5% of them seen once, and the ten largest clones take 15%. This CDR3 region has 15 residues. V trimming: 2 bases; J trimming: 5 bases; junction bases outside the gene matches: 6. The germline CDR1 and CDR2 sequences are SGHTA and FQGNSA. This clonotype was seen many times. Its antigen is not identified. This TCR came from a man in his thirties or forties who received the YFV17D yellow fever vaccine. The chain employs TRBV7-2 and TRBJ2-1, with 7 positions matching TRBD2. This sample comprised PBMCs, obtained 5 days after the yellow fever booster vaccination. CDR3 sequence: CASSLQASGNNEQFF. For the CDR3, the DNA is TGTGCCAGCAGCTTACAGGCTAGCGGAAACAATGAGCAGTTCTTC. The full variable domain, completed using reference TRBV7-2 and TRBJ2-1, is GAGVSQSPSNKVTEKGKDVELRCDPISGHTALYWYRQSLGQGLEFLIYFQGNSAPDKSGLPSDRFSAERTGGSVSTLTIQRTQQEDSAVYLCASSLQASGNNEQFFGPGTRLTVL.